One and the same sample provided the 18 T cell receptor beta chains below, sequenced in a study of shared clonotypes between healthy human individuals. Only in-frame clones appear in the TCRdb table, and some are missing; sequencing was by immunoSEQ multiplex PCR. The data show 500,000 to 550,000 clones, 90% to 97% seen once. The sequencing sample was made of naive CD4+ T cells sorted from blood. This sample's subset: CD45RA+ positively selected. The receptors here all came from a young woman in good health.

Of note for this clone: The junction departs from the called germline gene at one end, perhaps through a read error. This rearrangement joins TRBV28 to TRBJ2-7; D remains ambiguous. This CDR3 spans 12 amino acids. Germline CDR1 MDHEN, CDR2 SYDVKM. The CDR3 sequence is CASSIWQDEQYF. The CDR3 region has the DNA TGTGCCAGCAGTATATGGCAGGACGAGCAGTACTTC. Filled out from reference TRBV28 and TRBJ2-7, the complete variable domain reads DVKVTQSSRYLVKRTGEKVFLECVQDMDHENMFWYRQDPGLGLRLIYFSYDVKMKEKGDIPEGYSVSREKKERFSLILESASTNQTSMYLCASSIWQDEQYFGPGTRLTVT.

The V call is TRBV28, the J call TRBJ2-7; either TRBD1 or TRBD2 may fit D (5 bases each). The CDR3 is made up of 16 amino acids. The V gene's germline CDR1 is MDHEN and CDR2 SYDVKM. Trimming removed 4 bases from V and 5 bases from J, with 21 bases in between. CDR3 DNA sequence: TGTGCCAGCAGTTCCCCCGCCAGGGACGGGGTCCACGAGCAGTACTTC. Protein: CASSSPARDGVHEQYF.

The rearrangement uses TRBV29-1 and TRBJ2-3; D possibly uses TRBD1 or TRBD2 (5 bases each). Germline assignment: CDR1 SQVTM and CDR2 ANQGSEA. Trimming cost V 4 bases and J 2 bases, with 16 bases left between them. The CDR3 has 15 residues. The chain's CDR3 is CSVVSGQTDTDTQYF. The CDR3 DNA is TGCAGCGTTGTTTCGGGGCAGACCGACACAGATACGCAGTATTTT.

The rearrangement joins TRBV11-2 to TRBJ2-2; 8 bases line up with TRBD2. Germline-derived CDR1 and CDR2 are SGHAT and FQNNGV. There are 15 residues in the CDR3. J lost 6 bases, V lost 3 bases, and 6 bases had no gene match. The DNA of the CDR3 is TGTGCCAGCAGCTTCCTCGCGGGGGGCCCCGGGGAGCTGTTTTTT. This translates into CASSFLAGGPGELFF.

The V and J genes are TRBV2 and TRBJ2-7; possible D gene TRBD2, 5 bases. V lost 7 bases to trimming and J lost 0 bases, with 13 bases between them. The CDR3 contains 14 residues. Germline assignment: CDR1 SNHLY and CDR2 FYNNEI. CDR3 in DNA: TGTGCCAGCAAGGGTGAGGGCCTCTCCTACGAGCAGTACTTC. This gives the protein CASKGEGLSYEQYF.

V and J are TRBV28 and TRBJ2-2; D unclear. Trimming stripped 8 bases from V and 5 bases from J, with 9 bases between. Per the germline V gene, CDR1 is MDHEN and CDR2 is SYDVKM. The CDR3 has 12 amino acids. In DNA, the CDR3 is TGTGCCAGCGACACTACTACCGGGGAGCTGTTTTTT. Translation gives CASDTTTGELFF.

This chain uses TRBV4-2 with TRBJ2-1; TRBD2 aligns across 8 bases. This CDR3 has 16 amino acids. Germline CDR1 reads LGHNA; CDR2 reads YNFKEQ. Trimming at V came to 4 bases and at J to 5 bases, leaving 10 bases not matched to a gene. CDR3 protein: CASSRPSGLRNNEQFF. The CDR3 bases are TGTGCCAGCAGCCGACCTAGCGGGCTCCGTAACAATGAGCAGTTCTTC.

The chain joins TRBV29-1 to TRBJ2-2, with D perhaps TRBD1 (5 bases). V was pared by 3 bases and J by 4 bases, with 6 bases between. This CDR3 has 12 amino acids. Germline V gene sequence: CDR1 SQVTM, CDR2 ANQGSEA. The CDR3 spells CSVEGPTGELFF. The CDR3 DNA reads as TGCAGCGTTGAGGGGCCCACCGGGGAGCTGTTTTTT.

The chain joins TRBV25-1 to TRBJ1-5; TRBD1 is a possible D gene (5 bases). The CDR3 consists of 14 residues. Germline V gene lookup returns CDR1 MGHDK and CDR2 SYGVNS. Trimming left V 5 bases short and J 5 bases short, with 13 bases between. The CDR3 sequence is CASSQRDRDQPQHF. CDR3 DNA: TGTGCCAGCAGTCAGAGGGACCGGGATCAGCCCCAGCATTTT.

The genes are TRBV28 and TRBJ1-3; the D gene is possibly TRBD1 (5 bases). Germline CDR1 MDHEN, CDR2 SYDVKM. V lost 5 bases to trimming and J lost 0 bases, with 11 bases between them. The CDR3 runs 15 residues. The CDR3 DNA is TGTGCCAGCAGTATACCAGGGATCTCTGGAAACACCATATATTTT. As protein: CASSIPGISGNTIYF.

This chain links TRBV10-1 with TRBJ2-3, with 14 positions matching TRBD2. Unmatched junction bases numbered 6, after V lost 4 bases and J lost 0 bases. CDR3 size: 18 residues. CDR1 and CDR2 from the germline V gene are WNHNN and SYGVQD (reference sequence). The CDR3 is CASSAGLAGGGSTDTQYF. CDR3 coding DNA: TGCGCCAGCAGTGCTGGACTAGCGGGAGGTGGTAGCACAGATACGCAGTATTTT.

The chain combines TRBV10-3 with TRBJ1-3, with a possible D match to TRBD1 (6 bases). The V and J ends lost 6 bases and 3 bases respectively, with 15 bases between them. In germline, CDR1 is ENHRY, CDR2 SYGVKD. The CDR3 runs to 15 residues. For the CDR3, the DNA is TGTGCCATCAGCGGAACAGGGAAGGATGGAAACACCATATATTTT. Translated, it gives CAISGTGKDGNTIYF.

V gene TRBV28 combines with J gene TRBJ2-3, with D unresolved. Germline V CDR1 and CDR2: MDHEN, SYDVKM. CDR3 length equals 13 residues. Between the trimmed V and J ends, which lost 4 bases and 5 bases, there was a span of 10 bases. The DNA of the CDR3 is TGTGCCAGCAGTTCCATTTGGATAGATACGCAGTATTTT. It is translated as CASSSIWIDTQYF.

The chain uses TRBV9 and TRBJ2-7; 8 bases are a match to TRBD2. Trimming at V came to 3 bases and at J to 2 bases, leaving 13 bases not matched to a gene. The germline gives CDR1 SGDLS, CDR2 YYNGEE. The CDR3 loop spans 17 amino acids. CDR3: CASSALASGGDTYEQYF. As DNA, the CDR3 is TGTGCCAGCAGCGCCCTAGCATCCGGGGGGGACACCTACGAGCAGTACTTC.

The sample holds one count of this clone. This CDR3 is also generated by other DNA sequences in the sample. The chain uses TRBV28 and TRBJ2-5; D might be TRBD1 or TRBD2, each matching 5 bases. Per the germline V gene, CDR1 is MDHEN and CDR2 is SYDVKM. This CDR3 comprises 14 residues. V was shortened by 2 bases and J by 1 base, with 8 bases between the two germline ends. The CDR3 region is CASSLPGTQETQYF. CDR3 DNA: TGTGCCAGCAGTTTACCAGGGACCCAAGAGACCCAGTACTTC.

This clone occurred once. The rearrangement uses TRBV5-5 and TRBJ2-1, with D possibly being TRBD1 (5 bases). Germline CDR1 and CDR2: SGHKS and YYEKEE (reference sequence). The CDR3 is 11 amino acids. The V end was cut by 0 bases, the J end by 13 bases, with 8 bases between. CDR3 amino acids: CASSLEGAQFF. In DNA form, the CDR3 reads TGTGCCAGCAGCTTGGAAGGGGCCCAGTTCTTC.

DNA of the CDR3: TGTGCCAGCAGCTTAAGGTGGACGGTCAGCAATCAGCCCCAGCATTTT. It codes for CASSLRWTVSNQPQHF. This chain connects TRBV27 to TRBJ1-5; D call uncertain. Germline CDR1 reads MNHEY; CDR2 reads SMNVEV (reference sequence). Trimming removed 6 bases at V and 1 base at J, with 16 bases between. CDR3 length: 16 residues.

This sequence joins TRBV30 and TRBJ1-6; a weak D match, TRBD1 (5 bases). Germline loops: CDR1 GTSNPN, CDR2 SVGIG (reference sequence). The ends were cut back, 4 bases at V and 7 bases at J, with 14 bases in the middle. CDR3 length: 14 amino acids. CDR3 residues: CAWMTGRGNSPLHF. The CDR3 bases are TGTGCCTGGATGACGGGACGGGGAAATTCACCCCTCCACTTT.